These 7 T cell receptor beta chains were sequenced from one sample in a study of chronic HIV infection and antiretroviral therapy. TCRdb called the 5' RACE reads again in MiXCR, with one record for every CDR3 protein. The data hold about 31,000 distinct CDR3 sequences, with about 9.6% observed a single time. The material sequenced was peripheral blood. Every receptor here comes from an adult who had HIV and had not received antiretroviral therapy, or was an uninfected healthy control (not recorded which).

This clonotype appeared many times. The chain recombines TRBV9 with TRBJ2-7, with D perhaps TRBD1 (6 bases). The germline V gene encodes CDR1 SGDLS and CDR2 YYNGEE. The CDR3 contains 15 residues. Trimming left V 3 bases short and J 0 bases short, with 13 bases between. The DNA of the CDR3 is TGTGCCAGCAGCGGCCCGGGACATCTCTCCTACGAGCAGTACTTC. It codes for CASSGPGHLSYEQYF. The variable domain in full, with the rest retrieved from reference TRBV9 and TRBJ2-7, is DSGVTQTPKHLITATGQRVTLRCSPRSGDLSVYWYQQSLDQGLQFLIQYYNGEERAKGNILERFSAQQFPDLHSELNLSSLELGDSALYFCASSGPGHLSYEQYFGPGTRLTVT.

The chain links TRBV3-1 to TRBJ1-5, with D possibly being TRBD1 (5 bases). Trimming stripped 4 bases from V and 4 bases from J, with 8 bases between. Germline CDR1 LGHDT, CDR2 YNNKEL (reference sequence). The CDR3 loop spans 13 amino acids. In DNA, the CDR3 is TGTGCCAGCAGCCGCGAGGGGAATCAGCCCCAGCATTTT. Protein product: CASSREGNQPQHF.

The chain is built from TRBV5-4 and TRBJ2-2; D may correspond to TRBD1 or TRBD2 (6 bases each). Per the germline V gene, CDR1 is SGHNT and CDR2 is YYREEE (reference sequence). Trimming stripped 6 bases from V and 4 bases from J, with 16 bases between. There are 15 residues in the CDR3. DNA for the CDR3: TGTGCCAGCACCCAAGGAGGGGGTCTCACCGGGGAGCTGTTTTTT. This codes for CASTQGGGLTGELFF. Full variable domain (missing parts from reference TRBV5-4 and TRBJ2-2): ETGVTQSPTHLIKTRGQQVTLRCSSQSGHNTVSWYQQALGQGPQFIFQYYREEENGRGNFPPRFSGLQFPNYSSELNVNALELDDSALYLCASTQGGGLTGELFFGEGSRLTVL.

The chain links TRBV9 to TRBJ2-3, with D hard to call. This CDR3 is built from 17 residues. The germline V gene encodes CDR1 SGDLS and CDR2 YYNGEE. V lost 0 bases and J lost 0, with 14 bases in between. This chain's CDR3 is CASSVEAVTGSTDTQYF. CDR3 DNA sequence: TGTGCCAGCAGCGTAGAGGCGGTGACCGGTAGCACAGATACGCAGTATTTT.

There are many counts of this clonotype. The V and J genes are TRBV7-9 and TRBJ1-5; D uncertain. V gave up 0 bases and J gave up 5 bases, with 8 bases separating them. Germline V CDR1 and CDR2: SEHNR, FQNEAQ (reference sequence). The CDR3 loop spans 14 amino acids. This chain's CDR3 is CASSLAGSHQPQHF. The CDR3 DNA reads TGTGCCAGCAGCTTAGCGGGGAGTCATCAGCCCCAGCATTTT.

V is TRBV10-2 and J is TRBJ1-1; D remains ambiguous. V was pared by 0 bases and J by 9 bases, with 17 bases between. This CDR3 region has 15 residues. CDR1 and CDR2 (germline): WSHSY, SAAADI. In DNA form, the CDR3 reads TGCGCCAGCAGTGAGTCGATAGGTTGGGGAATGCAAGCTTTCTTT. Its protein product is CASSESIGWGMQAFF.

This chain uses TRBV29-1 with TRBJ2-7, with D possibly TRBD2 on 6 matching bases. Germline V CDR1 and CDR2: SQVTM, ANQGSEA. The CDR3 consists of 12 residues. Trimming took 4 bases from V and 5 from J, leaving 12 bases between them. CDR3 loop: CSVGPAGNEQYF. In DNA form, the CDR3 reads TGCAGCGTTGGCCCGGCGGGGAACGAGCAGTACTTC.